The rows below give T cell receptor beta chains drawn from one sample of a study of identical twins. Each CDR3 protein is one row after TCRdb ran MiXCR on the 5' RACE reads. Found here are 550,000 to 700,000 distinct CDR3 sequences, just under 10% of them singletons; the top ten hold more than 2.5%. These same data were also listed under a study on yellow fever vaccine responses in identical twins.

The source material was PBMCs. The receptors shown here come from a woman aged 18-29 years in good health. Each CDR3 is given with its conserved first and last residue. The D gene is left open where the match is weak. A clone size is listed for some rows: how often the clone was seen (once, few, many), or a class if it is expanded.

few TRBJ2-7 TRBV5-1 - CASSLSTISYEQYF TGCGCCAGCAGCTTGTCGACGATCTCCTACGAGCAGTACTTC
- TRBJ2-7 TRBV7-9 TRBD1 CASSSPGGFEQYF TGTGCCAGCAGCTCCCCAGGGGGTTTCGAGCAGTACTTC
many TRBJ2-5 TRBV6-2/TRBV6-3 - CASIRSGAQETQYF TGTGCCAGCATACGAAGCGGAGCCCAAGAGACCCAGTACTTC
many TRBJ2-1 TRBV7-9 - CASSPAGMSGSYNEQFF TGTGCCAGCAGCCCCGCCGGGATGTCGGGGAGTTACAATGAGCAGTTCTTC
few TRBJ2-3 TRBV20-1 - CSHLDGRKDTQYF TGCAGTCACCTTGACGGGAGAAAAGATACGCAGTATTTT
few TRBJ1-1 TRBV18 TRBD1 CASSPLAGTEGMNTEAFF TGTGCCAGCTCACCATTGGCCGGGACAGAAGGCATGAACACTGAAGCTTTCTTT
many TRBJ2-7 TRBV28 - CASSFPTTGRVTTYEQYF TGTGCCAGCAGTTTCCCCACAACAGGGCGGGTAACGACCTACGAGCAGTACTTC
many TRBJ2-1 TRBV5-1 TRBD1 CASSLTGTGYNEQFF TGCGCCAGCAGCTTGACCGGGACAGGGTACAATGAGCAGTTCTTC
- TRBJ2-7 TRBV24-1 TRBD2 CATSDSGVAGGYEQYF TGTGCCACCAGTGATTCGGGGGTAGCGGGAGGCTACGAGCAGTACTTC
many TRBJ2-5 TRBV25-1 - CASSESTGWETQYF TGTGCCAGCAGTGAATCCACGGGGTGGGAGACCCAGTACTTC
few TRBJ2-7 TRBV5-1 - CASSQGFNSYEQYF TGCGCCAGCAGCCAAGGGTTCAACTCCTACGAGCAGTACTTC
- TRBJ2-5 TRBV20-1 TRBD1 CSARRWDSQETQYF TGCAGTGCTAGACGCTGGGACAGCCAAGAGACCCAGTACTTC
- TRBJ2-5 TRBV12-3/TRBV12-4 - CASSLAYGGETQYF TGTGCCAGCAGTTTAGCGTACGGGGGAGAGACCCAGTACTTC
- TRBJ2-1 TRBV11-3 TRBD2 CASSFAGGEQFF TGTGCCAGCAGCTTTGCGGGAGGTGAGCAGTTCTTC
- TRBJ2-7 TRBV12-3/TRBV12-4 - CASTFYSGYHYEQYF TGTGCCAGCACTTTTTACTCAGGGTACCACTACGAGCAGTACTTC
- TRBJ2-7 TRBV7-2 - CASSWGRVYEQYF TGTGCCAGCAGCTGGGGCAGGGTCTACGAGCAGTACTTC